The 28 T cell receptor beta chains given below trace back to one sample, sequenced in a study of technical replicates of blood from a few donors. Using immunoSEQ multiplex PCR, the repertoire was profiled, and TCRdb retains in-frame clones only, with some absent. The table lists tens of thousands of clones, about nine tenths of them singletons. Sequences were obtained from T cells isolated from PBMCs. These receptors all stem from a human donor in good health. Some clones in this sample may be carry-over from other donors' samples.

The rearrangement joins TRBV18 to TRBJ1-1, with TRBD1 as a possible D gene (6 bases). The CDR3 has 15 residues. CDR1 is KGHSH and CDR2 is LQKENI in the germline V gene. V was cut by 6 bases and J by 0 bases, with 14 bases left in between. CDR3 residues: CASSPNRAMNTEAFF. DNA for the CDR3: TGTGCCAGCTCCCCTAACAGGGCGATGAACACTGAAGCTTTCTTT.

This chain connects TRBV2 to TRBJ1-2; D not resolved. V dropped 4 bases and J dropped 4 bases, with 10 bases sitting between them. Germline-derived CDR1 and CDR2 are SNHLY and FYNNEI. The CDR3 extends over 13 amino acids. CDR3 bases: TGTGCCAGCAGTGGGGGAGGGTTCTATGGCTACACCTTC. This codes for CASSGGGFYGYTF.

The rearrangement uses TRBV13 and TRBJ1-4; 7 bases are shared with TRBD1. This CDR3 is built from 14 residues. V shed 3 bases, J shed 4 bases, and the junction held 2 bases outside the gene matches. Germline assignment: CDR1 PRHDT and CDR2 FYEKMQ (reference sequence). Written as DNA, the CDR3 is TGTGCCAGCAGCTTCGGGACAGTTAATGAAAAACTGTTTTTT. Encoded protein: CASSFGTVNEKLFF.

The J gene is TRBJ2-7, the V gene TRBV6-1; 10 bases align to TRBD1. V trimming: 0 bases; J trimming: 0 bases; junction bases outside the gene matches: 5. This CDR3 contains 17 residues. CDR1 MNHNS and CDR2 SASEGT come from the germline V gene. The CDR3 sequence: CASSEASRTGGSYEQYF. In DNA, the CDR3 is TGTGCCAGCAGTGAAGCGTCCAGGACAGGGGGCTCCTACGAGCAGTACTTC.

The rearrangement joins TRBV5-1 to TRBJ2-1, with 7 bases fitting TRBD1. The length of the CDR3 is 15 residues. J gave up 7 bases and V 0 bases, and 7 bases lay outside the gene matches. Per the germline V gene, CDR1 is SGHRS and CDR2 is YFSETQ. CDR3 sequence reads: CASSLVGTAGNEQFF. The CDR3 nucleotides read TGCGCCAGCAGCTTGGTGGGGACAGCCGGGAATGAGCAGTTCTTC.

This clone was seen just once. This sequence joins TRBV9 and TRBJ2-2; no reliable D call. From germline, CDR1 is SGDLS and CDR2 YYNGEE. CDR3 length: 12 residues. Trimming stripped 7 bases from V and 4 bases from J, with 8 bases between. In DNA, the CDR3 is TGTGCCAGCGGGCTTACCACCGGGGAGCTGTTTTTT. Its translation: CASGLTTGELFF.

V is TRBV30 and J is TRBJ1-1, with TRBD1 matching over 7 bases. The CDR3 length is 16 residues. Germline CDR1 and CDR2: GTSNPN and SVGIG (reference sequence). V lost 2 bases and J lost 0; bases outside the gene matches: 9. The CDR3, as DNA: TGTGCCTGGAGTTGGCAGGGGGGTTGGTTGAACACTGAAGCTTTCTTT. Translation gives CAWSWQGGWLNTEAFF.

The CDR3 here is CASSPGVGTEVPEDTQYF. In nucleotides, the CDR3 is TGTGCCAGCAGCCCTGGGGTTGGGACAGAAGTACCCGAAGATACGCAGTATTTT. J is TRBJ2-3 and V is TRBV11-1; 7 positions match TRBD1. Germline V lookup: CDR1 SGHAT, CDR2 FQDESV (reference sequence). The CDR3 spans 18 residues. V shed 5 bases, J shed 5 bases, and the junction held 19 bases outside the gene matches.

The table lists this clone with a few counts. The genes are TRBV29-1 and TRBJ1-1; D not certain. The V and J ends lost 4 bases and 0 bases respectively, with 6 bases between them. The CDR3 loop spans 12 amino acids. The V gene's germline CDR1 is SQVTM and CDR2 ANQGSEA. The CDR3 here is CSVATMNTEAFF. DNA for the CDR3: TGCAGCGTTGCCACTATGAACACTGAAGCTTTCTTT.

The chain uses TRBV2 and TRBJ1-3; no clear D gene. The V gene's germline CDR1 is SNHLY and CDR2 FYNNEI. Deletions cut 4 bases from V and 4 bases from J, with 8 bases between. This CDR3 contains 13 residues. The CDR3 DNA reads as TGTGCCAGCAGTGCCGCAGGCGGAAACACCATATATTTT. Its protein product is CASSAAGGNTIYF. Together with reference TRBV2 and TRBJ1-3, the CDR3 gives the full variable domain: EPEVTQTPSHQVTQMGQEVILRCVPISNHLYFYWYRQILGQKVEFLVSFYNNEISEKSEIFDDQFSVERPDGSNFTLKIRSTKLEDSAMYFCASSAAGGNTIYFGEGSWLTVV.

This sequence joins TRBV11-2 and TRBJ2-1; 13 nucleotides agree with TRBD2. V lost 3 bases to trimming and J lost 7 bases; unmatched junction nucleotides: 3. The CDR3 loop spans 15 amino acids. Germline V gene sequence: CDR1 SGHAT, CDR2 FQNNGV. CDR3 loop: CASSFGTSGKNEQFF. CDR3 bases: TGTGCCAGCAGCTTCGGGACTAGCGGGAAGAATGAGCAGTTCTTC.

The chain couples TRBV5-4 to TRBJ2-1; D perhaps matches TRBD2 (5 bases). Germline lookup yields CDR1 SGHNT and CDR2 YYREEE (reference sequence). Trimming stripped 0 bases from V and 0 bases from J, with 13 bases between. The CDR3 covers 17 residues. The CDR3 reads CASSLGAELSSYNEQFF. CDR3 bases: TGTGCCAGCAGCTTGGGAGCGGAGTTAAGCTCCTACAATGAGCAGTTCTTC. The full variable domain, completed using reference TRBV5-4 and TRBJ2-1, is ETGVTQSPTHLIKTRGQQVTLRCSSQSGHNTVSWYQQALGQGPQFIFQYYREEENGRGNFPPRFSGLQFPNYSSELNVNALELDDSALYLCASSLGAELSSYNEQFFGPGTRLTVL.

This clone appeared a few times. The chain carries TRBV5-1 and TRBJ2-7; 12 bases align to TRBD2. The CDR3 runs to 17 residues. Germline lookup yields CDR1 SGHRS and CDR2 YFSETQ. J gave up 5 bases and V 4 bases, and 13 bases lay outside the gene matches. The CDR3 DNA is TGCGCCAGCAGCCCAAGGACTAGCGGGACCCTCTTTGACGAGCAGTACTTC. Translated, it gives CASSPRTSGTLFDEQYF.

This sequence joins TRBV6-1 and TRBJ1-2, with 9 bases fitting TRBD1. V gave up 4 bases and J gave up 2 bases; unmatched junction bases: 2. CDR1 is MNHNS, CDR2 SASEGT, per germline. There are 14 residues in the CDR3. In DNA form, the CDR3 reads TGTGCCAGCAGTGGACAGGGGGAGAACTATGGCTACACCTTC. Translation gives CASSGQGENYGYTF.

The chain uses TRBV7-9 and TRBJ1-1, with D perhaps matching TRBD1 (6 bases). CDR1 and CDR2 (germline): SEHNR, FQNEAQ (reference sequence). This CDR3 has 15 amino acids. Trimming took off 3 bases at V and 1 base at J, with 12 bases between the two ends. The DNA of the CDR3 is TGTGCCAGCAGCTTGGGTGACAGGACGAACACTGAAGCTTTCTTT. It codes for CASSLGDRTNTEAFF.

The chain links TRBV15 to TRBJ1-5; TRBD1 is a possible D gene (6 bases). Trimming took 0 bases from V and 3 from J, leaving 15 bases between them. CDR1 LNHNV and CDR2 YYDKDF come from the germline V gene (reference sequence). The CDR3 extends over 17 amino acids. The CDR3 bases are TGTGCCACCAGCAGAGAGGGTACGCAGGGGAACAATCAGCCCCAGCATTTT. Residues: CATSREGTQGNNQPQHF.

As regards this clone: Because it lacks the conserved phenylalanine or tryptophan at the end, this CDR3 is likely a read error. It is unclear where the CDR3 begins or ends on the DNA, so no DNA is shown, and the CDR3 is as TCRdb lists it. The V and J genes are TRBV21-1 and TRBJ1-6; whether TRBD1, the table's D call, matches the DNA was not checked. TRBV21-1 is reported as a pseudogene. The CDR3 is made up of 10 amino acids, end residues included. The CDR3 protein is CASSASHRVY.

V is TRBV12-5 and J is TRBJ2-7, with TRBD2 matching 10 bases. V was clipped by 1 base and J by 5 bases; unmatched bases: 2. In germline, CDR1 is LGHNT, CDR2 FRNRAP. The CDR3 is 14 residues long. CDR3 bases: TGTGCTAGTGGTTTGGGGACTAGCGGCGACGAGCAGTACTTC. Its translation: CASGLGTSGDEQYF.

The V gene is TRBV14, the J gene TRBJ2-1, with 9 bases identical to TRBD1. The CDR3 contains 16 residues. V shed 3 bases and J 6 bases; nucleotides not matched to a gene: 9. Germline loops: CDR1 SGHDN, CDR2 FVKESK. The chain's CDR3 is CASSQSFWTGANEQFF. DNA of the CDR3: TGTGCCAGCAGCCAGTCCTTTTGGACAGGGGCCAATGAGCAGTTCTTC.

This rearrangement joins TRBV11-2 to TRBJ2-5; weak D call: TRBD1 (6 bases). The germline gives CDR1 SGHAT, CDR2 FQNNGV. CDR3 length: 15 amino acids. V was pared by 2 bases and J by 2 bases, with 12 bases between. The CDR3 region is CASSLNTGRQETQYF. The CDR3 DNA follows: TGTGCCAGCAGCTTAAATACAGGGCGGCAAGAGACCCAGTACTTC.

A note on this clone: One junction end disagrees with the germline gene, perhaps due to a read error. The chain couples TRBV18 to TRBJ1-1; TRBD1 might be the D (6 bases). Germline loops: CDR1 KGHSH, CDR2 LQKENI. The CDR3 is 14 amino acids. The CDR3, as DNA: TGTGCCAGCTCACGTAGGGGGGGGGACACCGAAGCTTTCTTT. It is translated as CASSRRGGDTEAFF.

The chain uses TRBV7-9 and TRBJ2-1; 14 bases agree with TRBD2. Germline V gene sequence: CDR1 SEHNR, CDR2 FQNEAQ (reference sequence). There are 16 residues in the CDR3. V was clipped by 3 bases and J by 7 bases; unmatched bases: 5. The CDR3 sequence: CASSFLTSGGANEQFF. The CDR3 DNA reads TGTGCCAGCAGCTTCCTGACTAGCGGGGGGGCGAATGAGCAGTTCTTC.

V gene TRBV5-1 combines with J gene TRBJ2-2; D gene unclear. V was shortened by 2 bases and J by 3 bases, with 14 bases between the two germline ends. Germline V gene lookup returns CDR1 SGHRS and CDR2 YFSETQ. This CDR3 has 16 amino acids. The CDR3 DNA reads as TGCGCCAGCAGCTTATTAGTGAAGTTCGACACCGGGGAGCTGTTTTTT. As protein: CASSLLVKFDTGELFF.

V usage is TRBV7-9 and J usage is TRBJ2-7; 10 nucleotides line up with TRBD1. Germline loops: CDR1 SEHNR, CDR2 FQNEAQ (reference sequence). The CDR3 has 15 amino acids. V was clipped by 5 bases and J by 7 bases; unmatched bases: 11. In DNA, the CDR3 is TGTGCCAGCAGCCTGCCGGGACAGGGGACTTGGGAGCAGTACTTC. Translated: CASSLPGQGTWEQYF.

The V call is TRBV27, the J call TRBJ2-3; possible D gene TRBD2, 5 bases. This CDR3 region has 15 residues. V was trimmed by 1 base and J by 1 base, leaving 9 bases between them. CDR1 is MNHEY, CDR2 SMNVEV, per germline (reference sequence). In nucleotides, the CDR3 is TGTGCCAGCAGTTTATTAGCGTCTGGCACAGATACGCAGTATTTT. This codes for CASSLLASGTDTQYF.

CDR3 residues: CAWKGVGEKLFF. DNA for the CDR3: TGTGCCTGGAAGGGGGTGGGGGAAAAACTGTTTTTT. The rearrangement links TRBV30 to TRBJ1-4, with D perhaps matching TRBD1 (6 bases). V lost 4 bases and J lost 8, with 11 bases in between. CDR1 and CDR2 from the germline V gene are GTSNPN and SVGIG (reference sequence). This CDR3 contains 12 residues.

V usage is TRBV11-2 and J usage is TRBJ1-3; 8 bases align to TRBD1. V lost 6 bases to trimming and J lost 1 base; unmatched junction nucleotides: 11. This CDR3 has 17 amino acids. Germline V gene sequence: CDR1 SGHAT, CDR2 FQNNGV. This CDR3 is CASSPPPGQVSGNTIYF. For the CDR3, the DNA is TGTGCCAGCAGTCCACCCCCGGGACAGGTTTCTGGAAACACCATATATTTT.

The V gene is TRBV6-1, the J gene TRBJ1-5; D not certain. The length of the CDR3 is 17 residues. Germline V gene lookup returns CDR1 MNHNS and CDR2 SASEGT. The V end was cut by 4 bases, the J end by 0 bases, with 16 bases between. The CDR3 here is CASSAWAADDSNQPQHF. The CDR3 coding sequence is TGTGCCAGCAGTGCTTGGGCAGCGGATGATAGCAATCAGCCCCAGCATTTT.